This entry features one T cell receptor beta chain sequence. Its specificity is not known. Here immunoSEQ multiplex PCR was the method, and the copy in TCRdb shows in-frame clones only, minus some. This sample has about 420,000 clones, with approximately 87% found just once. Germline values: CDR1 SEHNR, CDR2 FQNEAQ (reference sequence). The CDR3 loop spans 12 amino acids. V shed 11 bases, J shed 5 bases, and the junction held 6 bases outside the gene matches. These data originate in a study of Ad26.COV2.S vaccination and SARS-CoV-2 variants. Looking at the study overall: Once, or twice with 56 days between doses, Ad26.COV2.S was given intramuscularly.

The study, taken as a whole, reports: It was reported that spike-specific CD8+ and CD4+ T cell responses were substantially broad after vaccination.

The treatment was: 19 received Ad26.COV2.S at low or high dose, single or two shots; 5 received placebo; per-sample allocation not given. Collection of samples fell on day 63 after the first vaccine or placebo injection. This receptor was obtained from a person between 18 and 65 years old who received the Ad26.COV2.S COVID-19 vaccine or a placebo. The chain is built from TRBV7-9 and TRBJ1-2; 9 nucleotides line up with TRBD1. Sequenced material: peripheral blood, taken in a trial of Ad26.COV2.S vaccine versus placebo. DNA for the CDR3: TGTGCCGTACGGGACAGGGATTATGGCTACACCTTC. Amino acids: CAVRDRDYGYTF.